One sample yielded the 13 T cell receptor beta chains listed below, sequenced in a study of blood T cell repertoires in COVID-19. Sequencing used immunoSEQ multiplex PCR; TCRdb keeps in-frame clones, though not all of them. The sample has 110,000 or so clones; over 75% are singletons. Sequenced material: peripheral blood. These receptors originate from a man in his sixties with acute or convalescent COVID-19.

DNA of the CDR3: TGTGCCAGCAGTGTTCCCGCCCAGGGGGTATCGTTTGGAGACACAGATACGCAGTATTTT. Amino acids: CASSVPAQGVSFGDTDTQYF. The chain links TRBV2 to TRBJ2-3; 7 bases line up with TRBD1. The CDR3 is 20 amino acids. CDR1 SNHLY and CDR2 FYNNEI come from the germline V gene. After removal of 4 bases from V and 2 bases from J, the junction contained 21 bases not matched to a gene.

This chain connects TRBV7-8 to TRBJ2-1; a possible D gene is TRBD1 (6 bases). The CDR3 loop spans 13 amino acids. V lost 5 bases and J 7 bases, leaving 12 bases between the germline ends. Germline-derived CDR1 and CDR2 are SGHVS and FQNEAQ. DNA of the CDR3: TGTGCCAGCAGCGTACAGGGTCGGAATGAGCAGTTCTTC. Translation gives CASSVQGRNEQFF. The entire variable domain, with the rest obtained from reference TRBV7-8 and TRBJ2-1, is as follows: GAGVSQSPRYKVAKRGQDVALRCDPISGHVSLFWYQQALGQGPEFLTYFQNEAQLDKSGLPSDRFFAERPEGSVSTLKIQRTQQEDSAVYLCASSVQGRNEQFFGPGTRLTVL.

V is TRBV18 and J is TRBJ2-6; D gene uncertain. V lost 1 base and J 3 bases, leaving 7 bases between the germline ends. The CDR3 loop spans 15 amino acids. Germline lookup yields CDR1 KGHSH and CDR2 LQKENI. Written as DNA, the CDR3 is TGTGCCAGCTCACCACGTGGCGGTGGGGCCAACGTCCTGACTTTC. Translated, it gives CASSPRGGGANVLTF.

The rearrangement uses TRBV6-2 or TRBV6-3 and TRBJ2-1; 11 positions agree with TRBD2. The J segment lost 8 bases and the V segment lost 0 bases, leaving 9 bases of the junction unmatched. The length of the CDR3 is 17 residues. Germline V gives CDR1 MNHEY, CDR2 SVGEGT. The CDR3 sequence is CASSYSRTSGSWDEQFF. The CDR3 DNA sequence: TGTGCCAGCAGTTACTCGCGTACTAGCGGGAGTTGGGATGAGCAGTTCTTC.

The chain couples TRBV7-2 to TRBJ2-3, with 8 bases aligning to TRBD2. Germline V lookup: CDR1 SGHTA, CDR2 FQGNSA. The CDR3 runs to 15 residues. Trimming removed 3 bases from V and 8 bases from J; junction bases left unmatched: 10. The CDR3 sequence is CASSLGSGSVGTQYF. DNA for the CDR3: TGTGCCAGCAGCTTGGGGAGCGGGAGCGTTGGTACGCAGTATTTT.

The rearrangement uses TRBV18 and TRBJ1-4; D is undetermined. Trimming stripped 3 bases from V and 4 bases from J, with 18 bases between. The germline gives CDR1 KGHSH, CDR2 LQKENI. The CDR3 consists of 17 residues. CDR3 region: CASSPGRLLEFNEKLFF. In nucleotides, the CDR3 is TGTGCCAGCTCACCGGGCAGACTACTCGAATTTAATGAAAAACTGTTTTTT.

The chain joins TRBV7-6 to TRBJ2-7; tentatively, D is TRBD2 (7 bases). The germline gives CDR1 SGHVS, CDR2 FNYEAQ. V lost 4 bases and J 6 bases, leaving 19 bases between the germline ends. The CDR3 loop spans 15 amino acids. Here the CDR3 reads CASSSLMGGAGEQYF. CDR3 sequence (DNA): TGTGCCAGCAGCTCCCTCATGGGGGGGGCAGGCGAGCAGTACTTC.

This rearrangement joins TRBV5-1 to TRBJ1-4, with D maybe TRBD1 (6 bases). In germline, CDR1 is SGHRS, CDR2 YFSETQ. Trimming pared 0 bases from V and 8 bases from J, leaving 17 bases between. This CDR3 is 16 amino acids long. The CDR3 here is CASSLGAGAWGEKLFF. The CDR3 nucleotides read TGCGCCAGCAGCTTGGGCGCAGGGGCCTGGGGGGAAAAACTGTTTTTT.

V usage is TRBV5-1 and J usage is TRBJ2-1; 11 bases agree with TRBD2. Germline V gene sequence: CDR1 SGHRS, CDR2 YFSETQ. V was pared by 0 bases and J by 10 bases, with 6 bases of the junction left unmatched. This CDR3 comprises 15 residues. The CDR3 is CASSLVSGRAREQFF. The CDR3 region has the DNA TGCGCCAGCAGCTTGGTTAGCGGGAGGGCCAGGGAGCAGTTCTTC.

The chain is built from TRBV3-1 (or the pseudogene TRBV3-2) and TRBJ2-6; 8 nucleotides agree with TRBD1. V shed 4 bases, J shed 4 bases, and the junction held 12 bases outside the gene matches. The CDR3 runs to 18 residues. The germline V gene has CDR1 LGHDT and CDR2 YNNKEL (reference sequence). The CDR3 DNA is TGTGCCAGCAGCCCCCTGGGGCAGGGGGCATCCGGGGCCAACGTCCTGACTTTC. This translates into CASSPLGQGASGANVLTF.

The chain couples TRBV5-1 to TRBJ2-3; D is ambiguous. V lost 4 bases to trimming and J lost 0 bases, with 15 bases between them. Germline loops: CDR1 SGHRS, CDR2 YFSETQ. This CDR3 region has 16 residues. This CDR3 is CASSIGSQLSTDTQYF. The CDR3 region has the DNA TGCGCCAGCAGCATCGGGTCCCAGCTAAGCACAGATACGCAGTATTTT.

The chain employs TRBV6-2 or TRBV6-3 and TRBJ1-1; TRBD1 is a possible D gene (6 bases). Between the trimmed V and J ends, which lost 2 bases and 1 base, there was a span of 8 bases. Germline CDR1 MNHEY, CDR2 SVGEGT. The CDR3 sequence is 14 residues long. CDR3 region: CASSYRQANTEAFF. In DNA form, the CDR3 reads TGTGCCAGCAGTTACAGACAGGCGAACACTGAAGCTTTCTTT.

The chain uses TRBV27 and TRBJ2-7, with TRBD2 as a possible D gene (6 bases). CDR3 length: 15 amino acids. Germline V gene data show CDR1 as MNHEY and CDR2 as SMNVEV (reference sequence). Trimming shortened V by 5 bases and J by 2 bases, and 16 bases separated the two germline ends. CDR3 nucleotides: TGTGCCAGCAGTGTAGCCGGGACTGCCCCCTACGAGCAGTACTTC. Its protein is CASSVAGTAPYEQYF.